This T cell receptor beta chain was captured by sequencing in a study of T cell repertoires in cytomegalovirus infection. Whole-study context: CMV infection plus the matching HLA type was flagged by public TCR beta signatures.

About this clonotype: Antigen unknown.

TCRdb re-called the reads through MiXCR, storing one row per CDR3 protein. The profile covers about 740,000 distinct CDR3 sequences, with 35% to 40% appearing a single time and around 2.8% taken by the ten largest. V was shortened by 5 bases and J by 0 bases, with 22 bases between the two germline ends. The germline V gene encodes CDR1 MGHRA and CDR2 YSYEKL. This CDR3 is 19 amino acids long. Overall study findings and caveats: Summed frequency of shared TCR beta families picked out CMV carriers who also had the relevant HLA. HLA-C-restricted CMV-specific TCR beta clonotypes prevailed in the ex vivo response.

This clonotype originated in a human donor in good health (CMV status not recorded). Some clones in this sample may be carry-over from other donors' samples. The rearrangement joins TRBV4-1 to TRBJ2-2; D possibly matches TRBD1 or TRBD2 (5 bases each). Sample: PBMCs. The CDR3 nucleotides are TGCGCCAGCAGCTCACTAGGTGGTAGAGGGGTTGCGAACACCGGGGAGCTGTTTTTT. The encoded protein is CASSSLGGRGVANTGELFF.